This T cell receptor (beta chain) was retrieved from a study of early T cells in non-severe SARS-CoV-2 infection. On the study more broadly: Sequenced material consisted of bulk RNA (from unsorted whole blood), and chains were unpaired.

The TCR library protocol attached unique molecular identifiers to the individual cDNA molecules. TCRdb reprocessed the 5' RACE reads with MiXCR, giving one entry per CDR3 protein. The sample carries around 70,000 distinct CDR3 sequences, around 12% recorded once. This clonotype was seen repeatedly, ten times or more. Germline V gene data show CDR1 as SGHAT and CDR2 as FQNNGV. V gave up 4 bases and J gave up 5 bases; unmatched junction bases: 2. This CDR3 comprises 13 residues. Sequenced input: whole blood. The receptor was derived from an adult who was a healthcare worker with PCR-confirmed SARS-CoV-2 infection or an uninfected control (not recorded which). The rearrangement joins TRBV11-2 to TRBJ2-7; 10 positions agree with TRBD2. CDR3: CASSSGLANEQYF. The DNA of the CDR3 is TGTGCCAGCAGCTCGGGACTAGCGAACGAGCAGTACTTC.